Listed here is a single T cell receptor (beta chain). The data derive from a study of blood T cells in healthy people across ages. The CDR3 has 13 residues. Trimming at V came to 3 bases and at J to 4 bases, leaving 3 bases not matched to a gene. Per the germline V gene, CDR1 is GTSNPN and CDR2 is SVGIG (reference sequence). A second roughly 6 to 12 cycle PCR used barcoded and J-beta primers. Via MiXCR, TCRdb re-called the 5' RACE reads, giving one row per CDR3 protein. The table has 850,000 to 950,000 distinct CDR3 sequences, 29% seen once; the top ten hold around 16%. Extraction yielded at least 5 micrograms of total RNA per sample.

The TCR originated in an elderly woman in good health. Sample: blood. The chain employs TRBV30 and TRBJ1-5, with TRBD1 identical over 7 bases. The CDR3 DNA reads TGTGCCTGGAGGGGACAGCTGAATCAGCCCCAGCATTTT. It translates to CAWRGQLNQPQHF. Variable domain in full (rest from reference TRBV30 and TRBJ1-5): SQTIHQWPATLVQPVGSPLSLECTVEGTSNPNLYWYRQAAGRGLQLLFYSVGIGQISSEVPQNLSASRPQDRQFILSSKKLLLSDSGFYLCAWRGQLNQPQHFGDGTRLSIL.